A selection of T cell receptor beta chains follows, all from one sample in a study of blood T cell repertoires in COVID-19. Assay: immunoSEQ multiplex PCR; the TCRdb copy retains only in-frame clones and omits some. Here the sample spans 150,000 to 200,000 clones, roughly 83% being singletons. Sequencing was carried out using peripheral blood. The receptor source for this set is a woman in her thirties or forties with COVID-19, enrolled during active disease. The CDR3 runs from the conserved cysteine through the conserved F or W. The D gene is left open where the match is weak. The listing skips clone size in some rows; elsewhere it reads once, few, many or a size class.

CDR3nt: TGTGCCAGCAGGCTACAGGGAAGTCAGCCCCAGCATTTT
CDR3aa: CASRLQGSQPQHF
abundance: .
v_gene: TRBV27
j_gene: TRBJ1-5
d_gene: .

CDR3nt: TGTGCCAGCAGATCCGGGGGGCGGTGGTTAGATACGCAGTATTTT
CDR3aa: CASRSGGRWLDTQYF
abundance: once
v_gene: TRBV27
j_gene: TRBJ2-3
d_gene: .

CDR3nt: TGTGCCAGCAGCGTAGCGGCTAGCGGGGGGGCTCCGGGCGGAAACATTCAGTACTTC
CDR3aa: CASSVAASGGAPGGNIQYF
abundance: .
v_gene: TRBV9
j_gene: TRBJ2-4
d_gene: TRBD2

CDR3nt: TGTGCCAGCAGCGTCCAGACAGGGTCCCACGAGCAGTACTTC
CDR3aa: CASSVQTGSHEQYF
abundance: .
v_gene: TRBV9
j_gene: TRBJ2-7
d_gene: TRBD1

CDR3nt: TGTGCCAGCAGCCTCTCGACAGGGTTATATGGCTACACCTTC
CDR3aa: CASSLSTGLYGYTF
abundance: .
v_gene: TRBV3-1/TRBV3-2
j_gene: TRBJ1-2
d_gene: TRBD1

CDR3nt: TGTGCCAGCAGCTCCAGACTAGCGGGAGCCCTTATTTCTAGCACAGATACGCAGTATTTT
CDR3aa: CASSSRLAGALISSTDTQYF
abundance: .
v_gene: TRBV9
j_gene: TRBJ2-3
d_gene: TRBD2

CDR3nt: TGTGCCAGCAGTACAAGCGGTTCCAATCAGCCCCAGCATTTT
CDR3aa: CASSTSGSNQPQHF
abundance: .
v_gene: TRBV6-5
j_gene: TRBJ1-5
d_gene: .

CDR3nt: TGTGCCAGCAGTGGAACCCCGGGACAGGGGGCAGAGACCCAGTACTTC
CDR3aa: CASSGTPGQGAETQYF
abundance: few
v_gene: TRBV6-1
j_gene: TRBJ2-5
d_gene: TRBD1

CDR3nt: TGTGCCAGCTCACCGGAAGGGACAGGACTATTGAGCAATCAGCCCCAGCATTTT
CDR3aa: CASSPEGTGLLSNQPQHF
abundance: .
v_gene: TRBV18
j_gene: TRBJ1-5
d_gene: TRBD1

CDR3nt: TGTGCCAGCAGCCAACGGCTGAGGCCTGGCTACACCTTC
CDR3aa: CASSQRLRPGYTF
abundance: .
v_gene: TRBV3-1/TRBV3-2
j_gene: TRBJ1-2
d_gene: .

CDR3nt: TGTGCCAGCAGTGAATATAAAGGGGCAGGGTTTGGCTACACCTTC
CDR3aa: CASSEYKGAGFGYTF
abundance: .
v_gene: TRBV25-1
j_gene: TRBJ1-2
d_gene: .

CDR3nt: TGTGCCAGCAGTGAAGCCTTCCACACTGAAGCTTTCTTT
CDR3aa: CASSEAFHTEAFF
abundance: few
v_gene: TRBV6-1
j_gene: TRBJ1-1
d_gene: .

CDR3nt: TGTGCCAGCAGCTACAGGGGGCTCGGAGATACGCAGTATTTT
CDR3aa: CASSYRGLGDTQYF
abundance: .
v_gene: TRBV9
j_gene: TRBJ2-3
d_gene: TRBD1

CDR3nt: TGTGCTAGTTATAGGGGGAATTCCTACGAGCAGTACTTC
CDR3aa: CASYRGNSYEQYF
abundance: .
v_gene: TRBV12-5
j_gene: TRBJ2-7
d_gene: .

CDR3nt: TGTGCCAGCAGCCTAGGGACTTCCACAGATACGCAGTATTTT
CDR3aa: CASSLGTSTDTQYF
abundance: few
v_gene: TRBV7-3
j_gene: TRBJ2-3
d_gene: .

CDR3nt: TGTGCCAGCAGCGACCCAACGCGGGCTAACTATGGCTACACCTTC
CDR3aa: CASSDPTRANYGYTF
abundance: .
v_gene: TRBV6-5
j_gene: TRBJ1-2
d_gene: .

CDR3nt: TGTGCCAGCAGCCAGGGACTCAGTTACGAGCAGTACTTC
CDR3aa: CASSQGLSYEQYF
abundance: .
v_gene: TRBV14
j_gene: TRBJ2-7
d_gene: .

CDR3nt: TGTGCCAGCAGTTTAGGGGGCCGTAGCAATCAGCCCCAGCATTTT
CDR3aa: CASSLGGRSNQPQHF
abundance: .
v_gene: TRBV27
j_gene: TRBJ1-5
d_gene: .

CDR3nt: TGTGCCAGCAGGAGCCAAAGACAGCACTCTGGAAACACCATATATTTT
CDR3aa: CASRSQRQHSGNTIYF
abundance: once
v_gene: TRBV7-3
j_gene: TRBJ1-3
d_gene: .

CDR3nt: TGTGCCAGCAGTGAATTTCCAGCGGGCACAGATACGCAGTATTTT
CDR3aa: CASSEFPAGTDTQYF
abundance: .
v_gene: TRBV6-4
j_gene: TRBJ2-3
d_gene: .

CDR3nt: TGTGCCAGCAGCCCTTGGACAGGGTTCGACGACGAGCAGTACTTC
CDR3aa: CASSPWTGFDDEQYF
abundance: many
v_gene: TRBV7-9
j_gene: TRBJ2-7
d_gene: TRBD1

CDR3nt: TGTGCCAGCTCACCATCCGGGACAGGGGGCTACACCTTC
CDR3aa: CASSPSGTGGYTF
abundance: .
v_gene: TRBV18
j_gene: TRBJ1-2
d_gene: TRBD1

CDR3nt: TGTGCCAGTAGGACGGGACAGGGGGCGGGTCAGCCCCAGCATTTT
CDR3aa: CASRTGQGAGQPQHF
abundance: .
v_gene: TRBV19
j_gene: TRBJ1-5
d_gene: TRBD1

CDR3nt: TGTGCCAGCAGCCCTTACAGTCTAGCCAAAAACATTCAGTACTTC
CDR3aa: CASSPYSLAKNIQYF
abundance: .
v_gene: TRBV5-6
j_gene: TRBJ2-4
d_gene: .

CDR3nt: TGTGCCAGCAGCGGATGGCGGCACAATGAGCAGTTCTTC
CDR3aa: CASSGWRHNEQFF
abundance: .
v_gene: TRBV11-3
j_gene: TRBJ2-1
d_gene: .

CDR3nt: TGTGCCAGCAGTTATCCAGCCCGGGGGACCCACCGTCAGCCCCAGCATTTT
CDR3aa: CASSYPARGTHRQPQHF
abundance: .
v_gene: TRBV6-2/TRBV6-3
j_gene: TRBJ1-5
d_gene: .

CDR3nt: TGCAGCGTTGTAGGCGGGCGCGACGAGCAGTACTTC
CDR3aa: CSVVGGRDEQYF
abundance: .
v_gene: TRBV29-1
j_gene: TRBJ2-7
d_gene: .

CDR3nt: TGCGCCAGCAGTCAGGGCGGGGGCCCTCCTAACTATGGCTACACCTTC
CDR3aa: CASSQGGGPPNYGYTF
abundance: .
v_gene: TRBV23-1
j_gene: TRBJ1-2
d_gene: .

CDR3nt: TGTGCCAGCAGCCAAGTCGGGACAGGGCCCTACGAGCAGTACTTC
CDR3aa: CASSQVGTGPYEQYF
abundance: .
v_gene: TRBV3-1/TRBV3-2
j_gene: TRBJ2-7
d_gene: TRBD1

CDR3nt: TGCGCCAGCAGCCCGGGACTAGCGGGGGGGCAAGAGACCCAGTACTTC
CDR3aa: CASSPGLAGGQETQYF
abundance: once
v_gene: TRBV4-1
j_gene: TRBJ2-5
d_gene: TRBD2

CDR3nt: TGTGCCAGTAGTATAAGTATGACAATCCAAGAGACCCAGTACTTC
CDR3aa: CASSISMTIQETQYF
abundance: .
v_gene: TRBV19
j_gene: TRBJ2-5
d_gene: .

CDR3nt: TGTGCCAGCCGCGGCGTCGGGGTAAGGACTGAAGCTTTCTTT
CDR3aa: CASRGVGVRTEAFF
abundance: .
v_gene: TRBV3-1/TRBV3-2
j_gene: TRBJ1-1
d_gene: .

CDR3nt: TGTGCCAGCAGTGAATCGGTGGAGGGACTCCCCGGGGAAGATACGCAGTATTTT
CDR3aa: CASSESVEGLPGEDTQYF
abundance: few
v_gene: TRBV6-1
j_gene: TRBJ2-3
d_gene: .

CDR3nt: TGTGCCAGCAGGATAGCGGGCAACACCGGGGAGCTGTTTTTT
CDR3aa: CASRIAGNTGELFF
abundance: .
v_gene: TRBV3-1/TRBV3-2
j_gene: TRBJ2-2
d_gene: TRBD2

CDR3nt: TGTGCCAGCAACAAAGACAGGGGGAACTATGGCTACACCTTC
CDR3aa: CASNKDRGNYGYTF
abundance: .
v_gene: TRBV7-9
j_gene: TRBJ1-2
d_gene: TRBD1